The clone carrying this TCR beta chain was seen once. TCRdb's copy holds only in-frame clones and misses some; the assay was immunoSEQ multiplex PCR. This repertoire shows 200,000 to 300,000 clones, under 85% found once; its top ten account for around 5.2%. This sample stems from a study of blood T cell repertoires in COVID-19. Background on the study: Sources were T cells, B-cell-depleted T cells, or PBMCs; the material itself was cDNA or gDNA.

Trimming removed 4 bases at V and 1 base at J, with 8 bases between. Germline lookup yields CDR1 LGHDT and CDR2 YNNKEL (reference sequence). This CDR3 is built from 14 residues. The sequence was obtained from a human donor in a cohort sampled during active COVID-19. Sample: peripheral blood. The V gene is TRBV3-1 (or the pseudogene TRBV3-2), the J gene TRBJ2-4; no reliable D call. The CDR3 sequence: CASSPQWAKNIQYF. The CDR3 DNA follows: TGTGCCAGCAGCCCCCAGTGGGCCAAAAACATTCAGTACTTC.